This T cell receptor beta chain emerged from a study of T-cell reconstitution after alpha-beta-depleted transplantation in children. Unique molecular identifiers featured in how the TCRbeta library was prepared. TCRdb re-analysed the PCR reads in MiXCR, keeping a single row per CDR3 protein. The sample yields under 350,000 distinct CDR3 sequences, about a tenth seen once. Trimming took 5 bases from V and 6 from J, leaving 10 bases between them. In germline, CDR1 is LGHNA, CDR2 YNFKEQ. The CDR3 has 13 residues. This chain connects TRBV4-2 to TRBJ2-2, with D tentatively TRBD1 (6 bases). The TCR sequence derives from a human donor who donated a stem cell graft to a child with SCID. The sequencing used PBMCs from the stem cell graft donor, collected from the stem cell graft. Here the CDR3 reads CASSFRTAGELFF. The DNA for the CDR3 is TGTGCCAGCAGCTTCCGGACAGCCGGGGAGCTGTTTTTT.